What follows describes a single T cell receptor (beta chain). This sample was included in a study of blood T cell repertoires in COVID-19. Across the study: Sites in the United States, Italy and Spain provided acute and convalescent COVID-19 samples. In each case, the material was cDNA or gDNA derived from T cells, B-cell-depleted T cells, or PBMCs.

In the original processing: The assay estimated nucleated cells by amplifying reference gene primers. Assay used: immunoSEQ multiplex PCR; TCRdb lists only in-frame clones, some missing. That table furnishes V, J and clone size, whereas the DNA furnished D and trimming. The sample has roughly 120,000 clones, about 90% seen once. Per germline, CDR1 LGHNA and CDR2 YNFKEQ. This CDR3 region has 16 residues. V trimming: 0 bases; J trimming: 5 bases; junction bases outside the gene matches: 7. The V gene is TRBV4-2, the J gene TRBJ2-5, with TRBD2 matching 9 bases. The sequence came from a man between 65 and 80 years old who had recovered from COVID-19. The sample was peripheral blood. The CDR3 DNA follows: TGTGCCAGCAGCCAAGATAGGCAGGCGGGAGGGGAGACCCAGTACTTC. Encoded protein: CASSQDRQAGGETQYF.